Listed here are 5 T cell receptor beta chains from one sample, sequenced in a study of cytomegalovirus exposure and HLA in healthy donors. The PCR ran on 60 Vbeta and 13 Jbeta primers. Measured with immunoSEQ multiplex PCR; TCRdb has only the in-frame clones, and not every one. The data hold about 160,000 clones, with about three quarters observed a single time. The sequenced sample consisted of PBMCs. These receptors all stem from a woman between 50 and 59 years old in good health and CMV-seropositive.

This clone showed up just a few times. CDR3 region: CASSLIGYQPQHF. The DNA for the CDR3 is TGTGCCAGCAGCTTAATCGGGTATCAGCCCCAGCATTTT. The chain employs TRBV7-9 and TRBJ1-5; D gene unclear. This CDR3 is built from 13 residues. CDR1 is SEHNR and CDR2 is FQNEAQ in the germline V gene (reference sequence). Trimming took off 2 bases at V and 5 bases at J, with 7 bases between the two ends.

This clone appeared a single time. CDR3 sequence reads: CASSLAGLSDTQYF. As DNA, the CDR3 is TGTGCCAGCAGTCTAGCGGGGCTTTCAGATACGCAGTATTTT. The rearrangement uses TRBV6-1 and TRBJ2-3; the match to TRBD2 covers 9 bases. The V and J ends lost 5 bases and 4 bases, in that order; junction bases with no gene match: 4. The germline CDR1 and CDR2 sequences are MNHNS and SASEGT. This CDR3 is 14 amino acids long.

The rearrangement uses TRBV6-1 and TRBJ2-7, with D uncertain. CDR1 MNHNS and CDR2 SASEGT come from the germline V gene. The V and J ends lost 3 bases and 5 bases respectively, with 11 bases between them. The CDR3 covers 13 residues. The chain's CDR3 is CASSEQARNEQYF. CDR3 DNA: TGTGCCAGCAGTGAGCAGGCAAGGAACGAGCAGTACTTC.

The J gene is TRBJ2-1, the V gene TRBV5-1, with D possibly matching TRBD1 (5 bases). This CDR3 is built from 13 residues. Trimming cost V 7 bases and J 3 bases, with 11 bases left between them. Germline lookup yields CDR1 SGHRS and CDR2 YFSETQ. For the CDR3, the DNA is TGCGCCAGCTCAATCCAGGGCTACAATGAGCAGTTCTTC. This gives the protein CASSIQGYNEQFF.

The V call is TRBV2, the J call TRBJ1-1; 8 positions agree with TRBD1. The CDR3 covers 13 residues. Per germline, CDR1 SNHLY and CDR2 FYNNEI. With V trimmed by 5 bases and J by 4 bases, 3 bases remained unmatched. The CDR3 is CASSQGASTEAFF. The CDR3 DNA follows: TGTGCCAGCAGTCAGGGGGCAAGCACTGAAGCTTTCTTT. Full variable domain (rest looked up from reference TRBV2 and TRBJ1-1): EPEVTQTPSHQVTQMGQEVILRCVPISNHLYFYWYRQILGQKVEFLVSFYNNEISEKSEIFDDQFSVERPDGSNFTLKIRSTKLEDSAMYFCASSQGASTEAFFGQGTRLTVV.